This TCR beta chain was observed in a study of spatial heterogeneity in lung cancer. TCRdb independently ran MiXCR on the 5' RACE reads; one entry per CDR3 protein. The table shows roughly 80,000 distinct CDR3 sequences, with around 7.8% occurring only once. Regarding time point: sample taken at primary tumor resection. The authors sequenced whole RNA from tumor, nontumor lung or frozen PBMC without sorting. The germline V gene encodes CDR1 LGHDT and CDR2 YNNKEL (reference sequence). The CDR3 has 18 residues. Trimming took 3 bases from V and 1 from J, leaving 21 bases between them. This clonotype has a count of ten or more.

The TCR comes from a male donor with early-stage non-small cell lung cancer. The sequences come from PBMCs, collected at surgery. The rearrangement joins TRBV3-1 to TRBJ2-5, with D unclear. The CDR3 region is CASSQDPSDRFPQETQYF. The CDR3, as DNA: TGTGCCAGCAGCCAGGACCCCTCAGACCGATTCCCCCAAGAGACCCAGTACTTC.